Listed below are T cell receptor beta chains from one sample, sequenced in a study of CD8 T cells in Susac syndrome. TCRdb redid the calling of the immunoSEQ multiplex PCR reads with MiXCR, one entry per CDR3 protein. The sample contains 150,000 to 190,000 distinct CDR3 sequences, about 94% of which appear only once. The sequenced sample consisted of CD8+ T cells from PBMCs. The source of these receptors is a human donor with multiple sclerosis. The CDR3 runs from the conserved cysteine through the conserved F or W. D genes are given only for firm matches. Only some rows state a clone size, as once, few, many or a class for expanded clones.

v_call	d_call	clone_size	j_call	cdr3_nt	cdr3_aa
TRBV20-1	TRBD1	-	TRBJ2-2	TGCAGTGCTACAGGACAGGGGGCTCGGGAGCTGTTTTTT	CSATGQGARELFF
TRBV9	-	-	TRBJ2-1	TGTGCCAGCAGCGTAGCTGCGGGTTACAATGAGCAGTTCTTC	CASSVAAGYNEQFF
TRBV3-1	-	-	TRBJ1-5	TGTGCCAGCAGCCAAGATTTGGGCAATCAGCCCCAGCATTTT	CASSQDLGNQPQHF
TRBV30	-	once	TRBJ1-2	TGTGCCTGGACCCCCGGGAGGAACTATGGCTACACCTTC	CAWTPGRNYGYTF
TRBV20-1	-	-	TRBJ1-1	TGCAGTGCTAGAGACCAACAGGGTGGTGAGAACACTGAAGCTTTCTTT	CSARDQQGGENTEAFF
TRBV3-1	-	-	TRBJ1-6	TGTGCCAGCAGCCAAGTCGCGGGGGCACTATATAATTCACCCCTCCACTTT	CASSQVAGALYNSPLHF
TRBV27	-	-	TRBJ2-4	TGTGCCAGCAGTTTAGTTCGGCGTCACATTCAGTACTTC	CASSLVRRHIQYF
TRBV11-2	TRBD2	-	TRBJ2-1	TGTGCCAGCAGCCCACACCCTCAGGGAGGGTCCTACAATGAGCAGTTCTTC	CASSPHPQGGSYNEQFF
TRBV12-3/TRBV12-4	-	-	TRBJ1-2	TGTGCCAGCAATAGGCGGGGATATGGCTACACCTTC	CASNRRGYGYTF
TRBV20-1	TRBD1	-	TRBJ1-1	TGCAGTGCTAGAGATCGGGACAGGGGGACTGAAGCTTTCTTT	CSARDRDRGTEAFF
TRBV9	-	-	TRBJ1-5	TGTGCCAGCAGCGTAGACGACGGCAATCAGCCCCAGCATTTT	CASSVDDGNQPQHF
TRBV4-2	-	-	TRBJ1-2	TGTGCCAGCAAAGGGTCCGGAGGCTCCTATGGCTACACCTTC	CASKGSGGSYGYTF
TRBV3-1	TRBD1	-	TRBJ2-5	TGTGCCAGCAGCCAGCCGGGACAGAGAGAGACCCAGTACTTC	CASSQPGQRETQYF
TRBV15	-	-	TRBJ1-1	TGTGCCACCAGCAGAGGGGGAGGAAACTCTGAAGGAGCTTTCTTT	CATSRGGGNSEGAFF
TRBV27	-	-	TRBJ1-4	TGTGCCAGCAGTTTTACCGGCCCAGGAGGGAAACTGTTTTTT	CASSFTGPGGKLFF
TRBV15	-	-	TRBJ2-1	TGTGCCACCAGCAGAGATCGGTCCCCAACAGGGCAACGTGAGCAGTTCTTC	CATSRDRSPTGQREQFF
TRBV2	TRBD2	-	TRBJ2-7	TGTGCCAGCATCGGGGGGACCTACGAGCAGTACTTC	CASIGGTYEQYF
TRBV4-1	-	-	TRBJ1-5	TGCGCCAGCAGCCAGGGGGTTAATCAGCCCCAGCATTTT	CASSQGVNQPQHF
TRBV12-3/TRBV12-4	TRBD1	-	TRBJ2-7	TGTGCCAGCAGTTTAGCTGGGACAGGGGGCGAGTACGAGCAGTACTTC	CASSLAGTGGEYEQYF
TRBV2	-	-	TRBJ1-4	TGTGCCAGCAGAGCTTTAACTAGGACAGAAGTTGGCCAGGGGAATGAAAAACTGTTTTTT	CASRALTRTEVGQGNEKLFF
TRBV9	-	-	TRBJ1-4	TGTGCCAGCAGCACTTCCGGGACGGAAAATGAAAAACTGTTTTTT	CASSTSGTENEKLFF
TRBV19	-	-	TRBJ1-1	TGTGCCAGTAGTACCTCCGGAGGGAACCGGGGAGCTTTCTTT	CASSTSGGNRGAFF
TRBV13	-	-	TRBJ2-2	TGTGCCAGCCCTTATAACACCGGGGAGCTGTTTTTT	CASPYNTGELFF
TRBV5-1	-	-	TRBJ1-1	TGCGCCAGCAGCTTATATTTCCCCCGACTTCTGAACACTGAAGCTTTCTTT	CASSLYFPRLLNTEAFF
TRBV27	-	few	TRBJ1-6	TGTGCCAGCAGTTTATCGCGGTATAGTTCACCCCTCCACTTT	CASSLSRYSSPLHF
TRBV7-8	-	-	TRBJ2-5	TGTGCCAGCAGCTCAGGGCGACTGGAAGAGACCCAGTACTTC	CASSSGRLEETQYF
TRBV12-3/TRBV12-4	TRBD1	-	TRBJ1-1	TGTGCCAGCGGGTGGACAGGAGAAGCTTTCTTT	CASGWTGEAFF
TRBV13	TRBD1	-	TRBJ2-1	TGTGCCAGCAGCCTCGACAGGGCGAATGAGCAGTTCTTC	CASSLDRANEQFF
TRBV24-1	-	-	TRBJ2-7	TGTGCCACCAGCAGAGAACAGCTCGCCTCCTACGAGCAGTACTTC	CATSREQLASYEQYF
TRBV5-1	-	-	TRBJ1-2	TGCGCCAGCAGCCCGCGCCCCGGCAGGGATGGCTACACCTTC	CASSPRPGRDGYTF
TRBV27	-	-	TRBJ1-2	TGTGCCAGCAGTTTAGGCAGCTACTATGGCTACACCTTC	CASSLGSYYGYTF
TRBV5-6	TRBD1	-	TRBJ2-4	TGTGCCAGCAGCTTGGGAGGGGGCGTTGAGTACTTC	CASSLGGGVEYF
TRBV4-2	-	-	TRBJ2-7	TGTGCCAGCAGCCAAGTCATCGCGGTGGAGGAAACCTACGAGCAGTACTTC	CASSQVIAVEETYEQYF
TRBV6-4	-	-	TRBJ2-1	TGTGCCAGCAGTGACCCAAAGACTAGCTCCTACAATGAGCAGTTCTTC	CASSDPKTSSYNEQFF
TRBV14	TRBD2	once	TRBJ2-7	TGTGCCAGCAGCCAAGATTTAGCGGGATTCTACGAGCAGTACTTC	CASSQDLAGFYEQYF
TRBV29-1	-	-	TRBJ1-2	TGCAGCGTTGAATACAGGGAGCTAAGATATGGCTACACCTTC	CSVEYRELRYGYTF
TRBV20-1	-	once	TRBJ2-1	TGCAGTGCCTTTACCCCTAACCTCATCGGAGCCAATCGGCAGTTCTTC	CSAFTPNLIGANRQFF
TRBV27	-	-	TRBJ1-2	TGTGCCAGCAGTTTAACAGGGAATCAGGGCTATGGCTACACCTTC	CASSLTGNQGYGYTF
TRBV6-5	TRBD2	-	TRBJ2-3	TGTGCCAGCAGTTACTCAGCGGGGGGGCAAGATACGCAGTATTTT	CASSYSAGGQDTQYF
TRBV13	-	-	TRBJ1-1	TGTGCCAGCAGCTTCCCGAGTGCTGATACTGAAGCTTTCTTT	CASSFPSADTEAFF
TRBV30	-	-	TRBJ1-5	TGTGCCTGGACTGGCAGAGGGAGCAATCAGCCCCAGCATTTT	CAWTGRGSNQPQHF
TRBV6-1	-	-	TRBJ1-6	TGTGCCAGCAGCAGTTCTTCCCCGAGGGGGGAATCACCCCTCCACTTT	CASSSSSPRGESPLHF
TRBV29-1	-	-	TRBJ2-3	TGCAGCGTTGAGGTGGCGGGGCGCACAGATACGCAGTATTTT	CSVEVAGRTDTQYF
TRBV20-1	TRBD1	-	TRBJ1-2	TGCAGTGCTGGGCCCTATTTCAGGGGGCTGGACTATGGCTACACCTTC	CSAGPYFRGLDYGYTF
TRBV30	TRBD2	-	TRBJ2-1	TGTGCTGCTAGCGGGCCCTCCTACAATGAGCAGTTCTTC	CAASGPSYNEQFF
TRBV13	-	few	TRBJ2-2	TGTGCCAGCACCTATGGCGGGGCGAACACCGGGGAGCTGTTTTTT	CASTYGGANTGELFF
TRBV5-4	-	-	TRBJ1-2	TGTGCCAGCAGCTTGGAATCAGGTGGTGGCTACACCTTC	CASSLESGGGYTF
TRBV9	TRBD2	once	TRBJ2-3	TGTGCCAGCAGCCCCCCGGGACTAGCGGAAATACGCACAGATACGCAGTATTTT	CASSPPGLAEIRTDTQYF